The entry that follows covers one TCR beta chain sequence. At one of its ends the junction is not consistent with the germline gene, which may arise from a read error. This record belongs to a study of blood T cell repertoires in COVID-19. Here immunoSEQ multiplex PCR was the method, and the copy in TCRdb shows in-frame clones only, minus some. The data hold nearly 300,000 clones, with 84% observed a single time. Germline-derived CDR1 and CDR2 are MNHEY and SMNVEV (reference sequence). This CDR3 comprises 11 residues. This clonotype originated in a human donor with COVID-19, enrolled during active disease. The donor label of this sample is uncertain. The sequenced sample was peripheral blood. The chain employs TRBV27 and TRBJ2-4; possibly TRBD2 for D (5 bases). CDR3 protein: CASSLRRDPDF. The DNA for the CDR3 is TGTGCCAGCAGTTTACGTCGGGATCCGGACTTC.